This T cell receptor beta chain was identified in a study of CD8+ T cells in alopecia areata. Study-level results: Normal skin's resident alphabeta T cells are also sequenced in scalp samples. Under tofacitinib, numerous expanded lesional clonotypes remained detectable in scalp and blood.

As concerns this clone: Its antigen is still unknown.

The J segment lost 2 bases and the V segment lost 2 bases, leaving 4 bases of the junction unmatched. CDR3 size: 16 residues. Germline CDR1 SGHTS, CDR2 YDEGEE. Extracted RNA was reverse transcribed, and the resulting cDNA served as sequencing template. Sequenced by immunoSEQ multiplex PCR; TCRdb stores in-frame clones only, minus some. The table has about 190,000 clones, about 64% seen once. The sample's treatment: oral pan-JAK inhibitor, 5-10 mg twice daily. Isolation of CD4+ and CD8+ T cells from PBMCs was achieved by sorting. Sequences were derived from CD4+ T cells sorted from blood, sampled at week 4, from a patient treated with tofacitinib. This chain uses TRBV5-8 with TRBJ1-2, with 12 bases aligning to TRBD1. The receptor was isolated from a human donor with alopecia areata. CDR3 in amino acids: CASSFGTGGANYGYTF. CDR3 DNA sequence: TGTGCCAGCAGCTTTGGGACAGGGGGCGCGAACTATGGCTACACCTTC.